This T cell receptor (beta chain) was recorded in a study of regulatory T cells in long-lasting Graves disease. Study-wide results and caveats: Under persistent disease, TRBV28, TRBJ1-2 and TRBJ2-5 were used preferentially.

The authors built TCR beta libraries using iRepertoire HTBI primers and Arm-PCR of CDR3 regions. TCRdb reprocessed the multiplex PCR reads with MiXCR, giving one entry per CDR3 protein. This table holds around 250,000 distinct CDR3 sequences, around a sixth found once. Time point described: newly diagnosed GD, antithyroid drugs for less than 3 months. The TCR library was made from RNA extracted from PBMCs. This clonotype was detected a few times. Its antigen is as yet unknown. Since a much larger clone is just one base distant, this may be a read error. This CDR3 comprises 14 residues. V was clipped by 8 bases and J by 3 bases, with 14 bases between them. The germline V gene has CDR1 SEHNR and CDR2 FQNEAQ (reference sequence). Another study also made use of these data, one on T cells in Graves' hyperthyroidism and ophthalmopathy. This second study notes: Exclusions: uncontrolled infection, other autoimmune disease, pregnancy, lactation. Blood also held most thyroid clonotypes expanded beyond 0.001.

Material: peripheral blood mononuclear cells (PBMCs), obtained at new diagnosis, from a patient treated with antithyroid drugs. The chain uses TRBV7-9 and TRBJ1-5, with D unresolved. The clonotype was recovered from a woman between 25 and 40 years old with Graves disease. CDR3 sequence: CASGPTTNNQPQHF. In nucleotides, the CDR3 is TGTGCCAGCGGTCCGACTACTAACAATCAGCCCCAGCATTTT. The whole variable domain, filled in from reference TRBV7-9 and TRBJ1-5, reads DTGVSQNPRHKITKRGQNVTFRCDPISEHNRLYWYRQTLGQGPEFLTYFQNEAQLEKSRLLSDRFSAERPKGSFSTLEIQRTEQGDSAMYLCASGPTTNNQPQHFGDGTRLSIL.